This T cell receptor beta chain is drawn from a study of human T cells and chemical hapten exposure. Total RNA was isolated from whole blood that had not been fractionated. This clonotype has only a few counts. The study used a library that attached unique molecular identifiers to individual cDNA molecules. TCRdb itself ran the reads through MiXCR, one entry per CDR3 protein. The sample has about 120,000 distinct CDR3 sequences; approximately 9.3% are singletons. This CDR3 has 12 amino acids. Between the trimmed V and J ends, which lost 5 bases and 6 bases, there was a span of 10 bases. Germline assignment: CDR1 SEHNR and CDR2 FQNEAQ (reference sequence).

V usage is TRBV7-9 and J usage is TRBJ1-1, with D possibly being TRBD1 (5 bases). The TCR comes from a human donor in good health. Some clones in this sample may be carry-over from other donors' samples. Material for sequencing was whole blood. In DNA, the CDR3 is TGTGCCAGCAGCGCCGGAGGGGCTGAAGCTTTCTTT. Translating gives CASSAGGAEAFF.